The 12 T cell receptor beta chains below all came from one sample that was sequenced in a study of control samples from healthy donors and cancer patients. Repertoires were generated with immunoSEQ multiplex PCR, while TCRdb's copy carries only in-frame clones and drops some. The table has 95,000 to 150,000 clones, around nine tenths seen once. The sequenced sample consisted of blood. The receptors originated from a man in his thirties or forties in good health.

V gene TRBV11-3 combines with J gene TRBJ2-7; D ambiguous. The germline V and J ends were trimmed by 0 bases and 4 bases, with 10 bases remaining between them. CDR3 length: 14 residues. CDR1 is SGHNT, CDR2 YENEEA, per germline. The CDR3 region is CASSLDLDSYEQYF. The CDR3 DNA reads TGTGCCAGCAGCTTAGATCTAGACTCTTACGAGCAGTACTTC. Combining the CDR3 with reference TRBV11-3 and TRBJ2-7 gives the whole variable domain EAGVVQSPRYKIIEKKQPVAFWCNPISGHNTLYWYLQNLGQGPELLIRYENEEAVDDSQLPKDRFSAERLKGVDSTLKIQPAELGDSAVYLCASSLDLDSYEQYFGPGTRLTVT.

V usage is TRBV19 and J usage is TRBJ1-1, with D unclear. There are 14 residues in the CDR3. V gave up 0 bases and J gave up 4 bases, with 9 bases separating them. Germline assignment: CDR1 LNHDA and CDR2 SQIVND (reference sequence). The CDR3 bases are TGTGCCAGTAGTATAGATGTTCGACTCACTGAAGCTTTCTTT. This translates into CASSIDVRLTEAFF.

This rearrangement joins TRBV7-9 to TRBJ1-1; tentative D call: TRBD1 (6 bases). This CDR3 spans 13 amino acids. Per germline, CDR1 SEHNR and CDR2 FQNEAQ (reference sequence). The germline V and J ends were trimmed by 7 bases and 1 base, with 10 bases remaining between them. The CDR3 DNA sequence: TGTGCCAGCACCGCGACAGGGAACACTGAAGCTTTCTTT. The encoded protein is CASTATGNTEAFF.

The J gene is TRBJ2-3, the V gene TRBV19; D not resolved. This CDR3 spans 14 amino acids. CDR1 LNHDA and CDR2 SQIVND come from the germline V gene (reference sequence). Deletions cut 4 bases from V and 2 bases from J, with 10 bases between. DNA for the CDR3: TGTGCCAGTAGTACTAGATTGGACACAGATACGCAGTATTTT. It is translated as CASSTRLDTDTQYF. The whole variable domain, remainder taken from reference TRBV19 and TRBJ2-3, is DGGITQSPKYLFRKEGQNVTLSCEQNLNHDAMYWYRQDPGQGLRLIYYSQIVNDFQKGDIAEGYSVSREKKESFPLTVTSAQKNPTAFYLCASSTRLDTDTQYFGPGTRLTVL.

The rearrangement uses TRBV5-4 and TRBJ2-1; TRBD1 aligns across 10 bases. The CDR3 covers 15 residues. Trimming took 5 bases from V and 3 from J; bases not matched to a gene: 5. Germline V gene data show CDR1 as SGHNT and CDR2 as YYREEE (reference sequence). The CDR3 reads CASSYGQGGYNEQFF. The DNA of the CDR3 is TGTGCCAGCAGTTATGGACAGGGGGGCTACAATGAGCAGTTCTTC.

This rearrangement joins TRBV5-8 to TRBJ2-7, with TRBD1 matching over 7 bases. The CDR3 has 15 amino acids. Per the germline V gene, CDR1 is SGHTS and CDR2 is YDEGEE. The junction had 14 bases not matched to a gene; V was cut back by 4 bases and J by 7 bases. DNA of the CDR3: TGTGCCAGCAGCCCAGGGGGTCTCATGGTATGGGAGCAGTACTTC. Residues: CASSPGGLMVWEQYF.

The rearrangement links TRBV29-1 to TRBJ1-1; unclear D gene. The length of the CDR3 is 12 residues. Germline CDR1 is SQVTM and CDR2 is ANQGSEA. The ends were cut back, 3 bases at V and 1 base at J, with 6 bases in the middle. The CDR3 reads CSVEWGNTEAFF. The CDR3 bases are TGCAGCGTTGAGTGGGGGAACACTGAAGCTTTCTTT.

The chain couples TRBV14 to TRBJ2-6; weak D call: TRBD2 (5 bases). V was clipped by 1 base and J by 0 bases, with 13 bases between them. The CDR3 has 18 amino acids. CDR1 is SGHDN, CDR2 FVKESK, per germline. The CDR3 DNA is TGTGCCAGCAGCCAAGGTCACCGAGCGGCCTCTGGGGCCAACGTCCTGACTTTC. Translating gives CASSQGHRAASGANVLTF.

CDR3 sequence: CASSLDPLNYGYTF. CDR3 nucleotide sequence: TGTGCCAGCAGCTTAGATCCGCTAAACTATGGCTACACCTTC. V gene TRBV7-2 combines with J gene TRBJ1-2; D is ambiguous. The germline V gene encodes CDR1 SGHTA and CDR2 FQGNSA. The V end was cut by 1 base, the J end by 2 bases, with 8 bases between. There are 14 residues in the CDR3.

The sample holds a few counts of this clone. The chain is built from TRBV4-1 and TRBJ1-1; 7 bases match TRBD1. Germline-derived CDR1 and CDR2 are MGHRA and YSYEKL. The ends lost 0 bases at V and 2 bases at J; junction bases unmatched: 3. The CDR3 runs to 15 residues. The chain's CDR3 is CASSQDDRVNTEAFF. CDR3 coding DNA: TGCGCCAGCAGCCAAGATGACAGGGTAAACACTGAAGCTTTCTTT.

The rearrangement uses TRBV7-9 and TRBJ2-5; 9 bases match TRBD2. The CDR3 has 17 residues. Germline V lookup: CDR1 SEHNR, CDR2 FQNEAQ (reference sequence). With V trimmed by 5 bases and J by 4 bases, 14 bases remained unmatched. The CDR3 bases are TGTGCCAGCAGCCCGAGAGGGGCTCTAGCGGGGTCAGAGACCCAGTACTTC. It codes for CASSPRGALAGSETQYF.

The chain recombines TRBV25-1 with TRBJ2-1; D unclear. The CDR3 length is 13 residues. Looked up from germline, CDR1 is MGHDK and CDR2 is SYGVNS. Trimming left V 7 bases short and J 8 bases short, with 15 bases between. CDR3 DNA sequence: TGTGCCAGCATCGAGCCCCTCGGCGATGAGCAGTTCTTC. Translated: CASIEPLGDEQFF.